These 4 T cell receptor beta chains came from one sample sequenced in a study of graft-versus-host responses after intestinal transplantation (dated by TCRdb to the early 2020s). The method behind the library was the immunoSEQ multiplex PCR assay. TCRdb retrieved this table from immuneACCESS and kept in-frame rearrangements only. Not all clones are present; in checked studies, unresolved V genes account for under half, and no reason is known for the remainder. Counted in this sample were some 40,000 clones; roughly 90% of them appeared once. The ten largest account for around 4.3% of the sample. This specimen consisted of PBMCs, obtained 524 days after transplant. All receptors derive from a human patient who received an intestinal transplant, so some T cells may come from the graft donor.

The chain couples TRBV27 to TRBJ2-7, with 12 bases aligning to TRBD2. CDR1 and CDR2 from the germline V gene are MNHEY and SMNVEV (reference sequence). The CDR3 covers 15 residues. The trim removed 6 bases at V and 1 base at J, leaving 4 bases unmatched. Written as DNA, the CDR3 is TGTGCCAGCAGGTCGACTAGCGGGGGATCCTACGAGCAGTACTTC. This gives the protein CASRSTSGGSYEQYF.

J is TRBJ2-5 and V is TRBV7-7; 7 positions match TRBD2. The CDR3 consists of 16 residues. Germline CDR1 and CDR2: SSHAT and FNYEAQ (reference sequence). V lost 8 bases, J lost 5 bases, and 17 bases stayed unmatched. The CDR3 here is CASGNRALDGRETQYF. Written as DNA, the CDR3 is TGTGCCAGCGGAAACCGGGCCCTTGACGGGAGGGAGACCCAGTACTTC.

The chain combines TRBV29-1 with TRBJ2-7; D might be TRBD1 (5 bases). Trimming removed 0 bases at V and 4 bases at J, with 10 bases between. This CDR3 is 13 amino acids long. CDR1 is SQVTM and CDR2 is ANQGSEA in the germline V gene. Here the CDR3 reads CSVEETQGYEQYF. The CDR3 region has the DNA TGCAGCGTTGAAGAAACGCAGGGTTACGAGCAGTACTTC.

CDR3 region: CASSAGFF. DNA for the CDR3: TGTGCCAGCAGTGCTGGGTTCTTC. The chain employs TRBV2 and TRBJ2-1; D not resolved. The V gene's germline CDR1 is SNHLY and CDR2 FYNNEI. The V end was cut by 4 bases, the J end by 15 bases, with 4 bases between. CDR3 length: 8 residues.